The rows below give T cell receptor beta chains drawn from one sample of a study of human T cells and chemical hapten exposure. MiXCR, applied by TCRdb to the RACE reads, yields one record per CDR3 protein. The sample holds 180,000 or so distinct CDR3 sequences, around 30% seen once. The sample here was whole blood, taken in connection with sensitization to the hapten diphenylcyclopropenone (DPC). Receptors were obtained from a woman in her thirties with alopecia areata. Some clones in this sample may be carry-over from other donors' samples. CDR3s include the opening cysteine and the closing phenylalanine or tryptophan. D genes are given only for firm matches. Rows may omit the clone size; those that give it use once, few, many or a size class.

D gene	clone size	J gene	CDR3 length	V gene	CDR3 DNA	CDR3 protein
.	.	TRBJ2-1	14	TRBV20-1	TGCAGTGCTATCAGGCGCTTGGGTAACAATGAGCAGTTCTTC	CSAIRRLGNNEQFF
TRBD2	.	TRBJ2-3	15	TRBV7-2	TGTGCCAGCAGCTTAGCGCCTAGCGGGGGCCTGCCCCCGGATTTT	CASSLAPSGGLPPDF
.	.	TRBJ1-1	11	TRBV7-2	TGTGCCAGCAGCCCAAGCACTGAAGCTTTCTTT	CASSPSTEAFF
TRBD1	few	TRBJ2-5	12	TRBV28	TGTGCCAGCCTGACAGGGGCAGGGACCCAGTACTTC	CASLTGAGTQYF
TRBD2	few	TRBJ2-3	16	TRBV28	TGTGCCAGCAGCCGAGGGACTAGCGGGAGGTCACGTACGCAGTATTTT	CASSRGTSGRSRTQYF
.	.	TRBJ1-4	14	TRBV28	TGTGCCAGCAGCCCTACAGGGAGCAATGAAAAACTGTTTTTT	CASSPTGSNEKLFF
.	many	TRBJ1-1	12	TRBV28	TGTGCCAGCAGTTCTGAGTACACTGAAGCTTTCTTT	CASSSEYTEAFF
.	once	TRBJ1-2	12	TRBV15	TGTGCCACCAGCAGAGGGGGTCGCGGCTACACCTTC	CATSRGGRGYTF
TRBD1	few	TRBJ2-3	15	TRBV28	TGTGCCAGCAGTTTCGACAGGGTTAACACAGATACGCAGTATTTT	CASSFDRVNTDTQYF
.	.	TRBJ2-2	13	TRBV15	TGTGCCACCAGCCCCCGTCAAAGCGGGGAGCTGTTTTTT	CATSPRQSGELFF
.	.	TRBJ1-2	14	TRBV28	TGTGCCAGCACCCTTCTAGTCGGAGGGGAAGGCTACACCTTC	CASTLLVGGEGYTF
TRBD1	many	TRBJ1-6	14	TRBV20-1	TGCAGTGCACCGCGACAGGGGAACAATTCACCCCTCCACTTT	CSAPRQGNNSPLHF
.	.	TRBJ2-1	15	TRBV15	TGTGCCACCAGCAGAGATTTTGCGAGAAACAATGAGCAGTTCTTC	CATSRDFARNNEQFF
TRBD1	few	TRBJ1-2	15	TRBV6-5	TGTGCCAGCAGCCGCGACAGGGAGGTTGGGTATGGCTACACCTTC	CASSRDREVGYGYTF
.	.	TRBJ2-1	12	TRBV29-1	TGCAGCGTTGAAGATAACTTCAATGAGCAGTTCTTC	CSVEDNFNEQFF
.	many	TRBJ2-7	13	TRBV20-1	TGCAGTGCACGGACTATCCCACCCTACGAGCAGTACTTC	CSARTIPPYEQYF
TRBD1	.	TRBJ2-6	19	TRBV12-3/TRBV12-4	TGTGCCAGCAGTCCCACATTGGGACAGCCGACGTGGGGGGCCAACGTCCTGACTTTC	CASSPTLGQPTWGANVLTF
.	.	TRBJ1-2	14	TRBV10-3	TGTGCCATAAGCCACAGGGATTTGGGGGATGGCTACACCTTC	CAISHRDLGDGYTF
.	few	TRBJ1-6	15	TRBV6-2/TRBV6-3	TGTGCCAGCACCGAATCGGGCCGGACCGATTCACCCCTCCACTTT	CASTESGRTDSPLHF
.	.	TRBJ2-5	13	TRBV11-2	TGTGCTACCCAGCGAGGGGCGACGGAGACCCAGTACTTC	CATQRGATETQYF
.	few	TRBJ1-1	13	TRBV7-9	TGTGCCAGCAGCTATACAGGGAACACTGAAGCTTTCTTT	CASSYTGNTEAFF
.	few	TRBJ2-1	13	TRBV7-2	TGTGCCAGCAGCTTTGGCGTTTACAATGAGCAGTTCTTC	CASSFGVYNEQFF
TRBD2	.	TRBJ2-5	15	TRBV9	TGTGCCAGCAGCGTAGGGCTAGCGGGAGGAGAGACCCAGTACTTC	CASSVGLAGGETQYF
.	.	TRBJ2-5	14	TRBV25-1	TGTGCCAGCAGTGGACTCCCTGACGCAGAGACCCAGTACTTC	CASSGLPDAETQYF
.	few	TRBJ1-6	14	TRBV5-1	TGCGCCAGCAGCTTGGAAAGCCGTAGGTCACCCCTCCACTTT	CASSLESRRSPLHF
TRBD1	.	TRBJ2-7	14	TRBV6-2/TRBV6-3	TGTGCCAGCAGTTCGACAGGGGTATCCTACGAGCAGTACTTC	CASSSTGVSYEQYF
TRBD2	.	TRBJ2-1	16	TRBV7-3	TGTGCCAGCAGCCTAAATCCAGCGGGAAGCTACAATGAGCAGTTCTTC	CASSLNPAGSYNEQFF
.	.	TRBJ2-1	15	TRBV5-6	TGTGCCAGCAGCTACGAGCGGGCCTCCTACAATGAGCAGTTCTTC	CASSYERASYNEQFF
TRBD2	.	TRBJ2-1	14	TRBV28	TGTGCCAGCAGTCCCCCAGCGGGGGTCTATGAGCAGTTCTTC	CASSPPAGVYEQFF
.	few	TRBJ2-5	11	TRBV14	TGTGCCAGCAGCCAACTTGAGACCCAGTACTTC	CASSQLETQYF
.	few	TRBJ2-4	15	TRBV7-2	TGTGCCAGCAGCTTAGTCATGGGACGGAAAAACATTCAGTACTTC	CASSLVMGRKNIQYF